The table lists the clone carrying this T cell receptor (beta chain) with many counts. Its specificity is not known. Sequencing libraries for TCR beta were prepared with iRepertoire HTBI primers and Arm-PCR of CDR3 regions. TCRdb itself ran the multiplex PCR reads through MiXCR, one entry per CDR3 protein. The sample lists roughly 610,000 distinct CDR3 sequences, around 17% occurring once. Described time point: newly diagnosed GD, antithyroid drugs for less than 3 months. RNA from PBMCs was the source of the TCR library. The data stem from a study of regulatory T cells in long-lasting Graves disease. Findings and caveats of the study: Relative to new patients (roughly 980), persistent patients exhibited greater sharing of public clonotypes (about 2,700). Investigators studied peripheral blood only, not thyroid tissue.

The CDR3 has 12 amino acids. Trimming stripped 4 bases from V and 8 bases from J, with 12 bases between. Germline V CDR1 and CDR2: DFQATT, SNEGSKA (reference sequence). The same sample was also used in a study of T cells in Graves' hyperthyroidism and ophthalmopathy. According to that study: Used for diagnoses were clinical symptoms, serum thyroxine and TRAb, thyroid ultrasound and orbital computed tomography. Most clonotypes expanded in the thyroid (above 0.001) were also present in blood.

This receptor was obtained from a woman aged 30 to 39 with Graves disease. The specimen comprised peripheral blood mononuclear cells (PBMCs), sampled at new diagnosis, from a patient treated with antithyroid drugs. V and J are TRBV20-1 and TRBJ2-1; weak D call: TRBD2 (5 bases). The CDR3 reads CSAKASSDEQFF. The CDR3 nucleotides are TGCAGTGCTAAGGCTAGCAGCGATGAGCAGTTCTTC.